The 6 T cell receptor beta chains below come from one sample, sequenced in a study of cytomegalovirus exposure and HLA in healthy donors. Primers: 60 Vbeta forward and 13 Jbeta reverse. Libraries were prepared by immunoSEQ multiplex PCR; TCRdb keeps only in-frame clonotypes and omits some of them. This table has approximately 110,000 clones, about two thirds appearing once. Specimen: PBMCs. Receptors originate from a man between 60 and 75 years old in good health and CMV-seropositive.

The chain couples TRBV7-9 to TRBJ1-5; D perhaps matches TRBD1 (5 bases). This CDR3 is 14 amino acids long. V was trimmed by 6 bases and J by 3 bases, leaving 12 bases between them. Per germline, CDR1 SEHNR and CDR2 FQNEAQ (reference sequence). CDR3 in amino acids: CASSRRGTNQPQHF. CDR3 sequence (DNA): TGTGCCAGCAGTCGACGGGGGACCAATCAGCCCCAGCATTTT. Together with reference TRBV7-9 and TRBJ1-5, the CDR3 gives the full variable domain: DTGVSQNPRHKITKRGQNVTFRCDPISEHNRLYWYRQTLGQGPEFLTYFQNEAQLEKSRLLSDRFSAERPKGSFSTLEIQRTEQGDSAMYLCASSRRGTNQPQHFGDGTRLSIL.

The chain links TRBV5-6 to TRBJ1-1; perhaps TRBD1 as D (6 bases). The V end was cut by 2 bases, the J end by 0 bases, with 11 bases between. The CDR3 has 15 residues. Germline CDR1 and CDR2: SGHDT and YYEEEE. The CDR3 DNA reads TGTGCCAGCAGCTTCTTAGGGGGATTGAACACTGAAGCTTTCTTT. It specifies CASSFLGGLNTEAFF.

The CDR3 DNA is TGTGCCAGCAGTGGGAGCCCTGCGGGAGATACGCAGTATTTT. It codes for CASSGSPAGDTQYF. The rearrangement joins TRBV25-1 to TRBJ2-3, with D possibly being TRBD2 (5 bases). Germline CDR1 MGHDK, CDR2 SYGVNS. This CDR3 region has 14 residues. The V end lost 4 bases, the J end lost 5 bases, and 13 bases lay between the germline ends. Complete variable domain (other parts from reference TRBV25-1 and TRBJ2-3): EADIYQTPRYLVIGTGKKITLECSQTMGHDKMYWYQQDPGMELHLIHYSYGVNSTEKGDLSSESTVSRIRTEHFPLTLESARPSHTSQYLCASSGSPAGDTQYFGPGTRLTVL.

This clone was detected once. At one of its ends the junction is not consistent with the germline gene, which may arise from a read error. CDR3 in amino acids: CASRENCGYTF. The CDR3 coding sequence is TGTGCCAGTAGGGAGAACTGTGGCTACACCTTC. V gene TRBV19 combines with J gene TRBJ1-2; D ambiguous. The CDR3 consists of 11 residues. CDR1 and CDR2 (germline): LNHDA, SQIVND (reference sequence).

There are a few counts of this clone. The chain is built from TRBV29-1 and TRBJ2-1, with TRBD1 identical over 7 bases. This CDR3 is built from 12 residues. V lost 5 bases to trimming and J lost 6 bases; unmatched junction nucleotides: 4. Per germline, CDR1 SQVTM and CDR2 ANQGSEA. The CDR3 DNA reads TGCAGCGTTATTCAGGGGGTCAATGAGCAGTTCTTC. Translating it yields CSVIQGVNEQFF.

DNA of the CDR3: TGTGCCAGTAGTATCCCGGGATACGAGCAGTACTTC. Protein product: CASSIPGYEQYF. V usage is TRBV19 and J usage is TRBJ2-7, with a weak D call TRBD2 (5 bases). Germline CDR1 reads LNHDA; CDR2 reads SQIVND (reference sequence). The CDR3 is 12 residues long. Trimming stripped 3 bases from V and 4 bases from J, with 7 bases between.